This TCR beta chain originates from a study of cytomegalovirus exposure and HLA in healthy donors. Study observations and caveats: Using a false discovery rate of 0.05, a later analysis showed that 16,951 TCR beta sequences were associated with HLA alleles.

Details on this clone: What it recognizes is unknown.

With V trimmed by 4 bases and J by 5 bases, 6 bases remained unmatched. Germline assignment: CDR1 SGHTA and CDR2 FQGTGA. CDR3 size: 15 residues. PCR involved 60 Vbeta and 13 Jbeta primers. The repertoire was sequenced with immunoSEQ multiplex PCR; TCRdb's copy has only in-frame clones and lacks some. Altogether more than 150,000 clones are present, 65% to 85% being singletons, with the ten largest covering 4.5% to 7.5%. This sequence originates from a young woman in good health and CMV-seropositive. The V call is TRBV7-3, the J call TRBJ2-1; 9 nucleotides line up with TRBD2. Input material: PBMCs. CDR3 bases: TGTGCCAGCAGCTCGAGGGCGGGGGGGGACAATGAGCAGTTCTTC. It specifies CASSSRAGGDNEQFF. The full variable domain, completed using reference TRBV7-3 and TRBJ2-1, is GAGVSQTPSNKVTEKGKYVELRCDPISGHTALYWYRQSLGQGPEFLIYFQGTGAADDSGLPNDRFFAVRPEGSVSTLKIQRTERGDSAVYLCASSSRAGGDNEQFFGPGTRLTVL.